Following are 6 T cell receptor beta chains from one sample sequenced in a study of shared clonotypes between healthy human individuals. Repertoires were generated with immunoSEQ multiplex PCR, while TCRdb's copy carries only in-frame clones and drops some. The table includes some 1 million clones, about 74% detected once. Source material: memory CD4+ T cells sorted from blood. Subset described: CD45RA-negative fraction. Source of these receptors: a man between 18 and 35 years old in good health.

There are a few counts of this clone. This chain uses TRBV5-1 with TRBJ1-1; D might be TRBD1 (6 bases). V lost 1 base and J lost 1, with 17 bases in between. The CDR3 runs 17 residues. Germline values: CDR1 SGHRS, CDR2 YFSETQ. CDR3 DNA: TGCGCCAGCAGCTTGAGCAGGGGAGGGTGGGAGAACACTGAAGCTTTCTTT. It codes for CASSLSRGGWENTEAFF.

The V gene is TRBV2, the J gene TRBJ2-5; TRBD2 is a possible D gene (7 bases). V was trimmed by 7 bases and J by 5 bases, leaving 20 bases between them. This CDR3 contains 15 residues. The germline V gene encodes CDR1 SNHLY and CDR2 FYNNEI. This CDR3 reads CASTRDGGPGETQYF. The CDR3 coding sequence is TGTGCCAGCACCCGGGACGGGGGGCCGGGGGAGACCCAGTACTTC.

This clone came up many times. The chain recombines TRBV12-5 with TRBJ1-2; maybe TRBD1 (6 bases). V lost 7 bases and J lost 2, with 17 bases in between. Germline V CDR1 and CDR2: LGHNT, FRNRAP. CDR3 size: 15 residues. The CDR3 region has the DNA TGTGCTAGTGCTAGGACAGTGGGGTACAACTATGGCTACACCTTC. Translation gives CASARTVGYNYGYTF.

The CDR3 DNA is TGTGCCAGCAGCCCCGGGACAGGGAGTCCCTATGGCTACACCTTC. It codes for CASSPGTGSPYGYTF. The gene calls are TRBV13 and TRBJ1-2; 9 bases are shared with TRBD1. Trimming at V came to 5 bases and at J to 4 bases, leaving 8 bases not matched to a gene. Germline V gene data show CDR1 as PRHDT and CDR2 as FYEKMQ (reference sequence). This CDR3 contains 15 residues.

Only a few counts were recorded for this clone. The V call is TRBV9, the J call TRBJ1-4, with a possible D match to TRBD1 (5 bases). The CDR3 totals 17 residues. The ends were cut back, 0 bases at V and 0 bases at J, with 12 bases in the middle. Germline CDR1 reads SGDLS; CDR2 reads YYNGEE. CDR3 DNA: TGTGCCAGCAGCGTAGCTGGGGGAAAAGCAACTAATGAAAAACTGTTTTTT. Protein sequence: CASSVAGGKATNEKLFF.

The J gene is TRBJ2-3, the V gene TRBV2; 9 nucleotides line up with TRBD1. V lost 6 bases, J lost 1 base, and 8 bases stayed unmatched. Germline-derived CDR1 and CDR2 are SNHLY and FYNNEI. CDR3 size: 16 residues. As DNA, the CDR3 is TGTGCCAGCAGCACCCCTTGGACAGGGGGCACAGATACGCAGTATTTT. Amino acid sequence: CASSTPWTGGTDTQYF.